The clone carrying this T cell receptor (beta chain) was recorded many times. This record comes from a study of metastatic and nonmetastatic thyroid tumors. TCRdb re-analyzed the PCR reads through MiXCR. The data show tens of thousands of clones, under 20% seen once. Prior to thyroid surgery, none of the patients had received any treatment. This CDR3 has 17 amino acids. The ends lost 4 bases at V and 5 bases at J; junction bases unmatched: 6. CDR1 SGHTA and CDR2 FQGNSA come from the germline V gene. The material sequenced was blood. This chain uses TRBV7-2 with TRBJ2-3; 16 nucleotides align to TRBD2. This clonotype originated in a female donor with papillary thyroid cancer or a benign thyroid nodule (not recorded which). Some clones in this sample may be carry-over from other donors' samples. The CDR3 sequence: CASSWGTSGGAIDTQYF. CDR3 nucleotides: TGTGCCAGCAGCTGGGGGACTAGCGGGGGGGCGATAGATACGCAGTATTTT.